The sequence of this T cell receptor beta chain was determined in a study of blood T cell repertoires in COVID-19. Across the study: The study drew acute and convalescent COVID-19 samples from the United States, Italy and Spain. T cells, B-cell-depleted T cells, or PBMCs provided the cDNA or gDNA that served as material.

In the original processing: Researchers report that nucleated cell counts were estimated from reference gene primer amplification. The method was immunoSEQ multiplex PCR; TCRdb's version includes in-frame clones alone and lacks a portion of them. That table supplies the V and J calls and clone size; D and trimming were determined from the DNA. Of about 190,000 clones in the sample, about 85% were seen once. Germline V gene data show CDR1 as SGHRS and CDR2 as YFSETQ. The junction had 6 bases not matched to a gene; V was cut back by 4 bases and J by 5 bases. CDR3 size: 14 residues. The sample taken for sequencing was peripheral blood. The genes are TRBV5-1 and TRBJ2-1, with 7 bases lining up with TRBD1. The receptor comes from a man aged 25 to 40 with acute or convalescent COVID-19. CDR3 sequence: CASSEDRPHNEQFF. In nucleotides, the CDR3 is TGCGCCAGCAGCGAGGACAGGCCACACAATGAGCAGTTCTTC.